This is a list of T cell receptor beta chains from one sample in a study of beta chain features in type 1 diabetes. Libraries were prepared by immunoSEQ multiplex PCR; TCRdb keeps only in-frame clonotypes and omits some of them. This sample has over 350,000 clones, with over 12% found just once. Sequenced: naive CD4+ T cells from blood. The receptors stem from a woman aged 18-29 years in good health. Both conserved end residues are part of each CDR3. D genes are given only for firm matches. Size values are once, few and many counts, or a class for expanded clones, and some rows have none.

D,J,size,length,V,DNA,CDR3
-,TRBJ1-1,-,13,TRBV5-4,TGTGCCAGTCACCAGGGATTGAACACTGAAGCTTTCTTT,CASHQGLNTEAFF
-,TRBJ2-4,few,14,TRBV7-2,TGTGCCAGCAGCTTAGGACAGGCCCGAAACATTCAGTACTTC,CASSLGQARNIQYF
-,TRBJ2-3,-,13,TRBV7-3,TGTGCCAGCAGCGCACCAGGCACAGATACGCAGTATTTT,CASSAPGTDTQYF
-,TRBJ2-1,-,13,TRBV27,TGTGCCAGCAGTTTAGGTAGCGCTAATGAGCAGTTCTTC,CASSLGSANEQFF
-,TRBJ2-1,-,16,TRBV27,TGTGCCAGCAGTTGGCACACAGGGAGCTCCTACAATGAGCAGTTCTTC,CASSWHTGSSYNEQFF
TRBD1,TRBJ2-7,few,15,TRBV6-5,TGTGCCAGCAGTCCCCTCCGGGACAGGATCTACGAGCAGTACTTC,CASSPLRDRIYEQYF
TRBD1,TRBJ2-5,-,13,TRBV6-5,TGTGCCAGCAGCCGGGACAGGGGAGAGACCCAGTACTTC,CASSRDRGETQYF
TRBD1,TRBJ2-7,-,15,TRBV6-5,TGTGCCAGCAGTATTACGGACAGGGATGGCTACGAGCAGTACTTC,CASSITDRDGYEQYF
-,TRBJ2-1,few,14,TRBV19,TGTGCCAGTAGTATAGCGCAGGGGTCCAGAGAGCAGTTCTTC,CASSIAQGSREQFF
TRBD1,TRBJ2-2,-,17,TRBV7-9,TGTGCCAGCAGCCCGATTACAGGGGGATCGACCACCGGGGAGCTGTTTTTT,CASSPITGGSTTGELFF
-,TRBJ2-2,few,16,TRBV18,TGTGCCAGCTCACCCCGAGGGCGGGGAGCCACCGGGGAGCTGTTTTTT,CASSPRGRGATGELFF
-,TRBJ2-1,-,16,TRBV9,TGTGCCAGCAGCCTGACAGCCACGAGCTCCTACAATGAGCAGTTCTTC,CASSLTATSSYNEQFF
-,TRBJ2-3,-,13,TRBV7-2,TGTGCCAGCGGGGCGGGAAATCTAAATACGCAGTATTTT,CASGAGNLNTQYF
-,TRBJ1-5,few,15,TRBV27,TGTGCCAGCAGTGGAATAGGACAGTTCAATCAGCCCCAGCATTTT,CASSGIGQFNQPQHF
TRBD2,TRBJ2-5,few,18,TRBV2,TGTGCCAGCAGTGGCCTAGCGGGAGGGGCCTCAGAGCAAGAGACCCAGTACTTC,CASSGLAGGASEQETQYF
TRBD2,TRBJ2-2,few,17,TRBV5-1,TGCGCCAGCAGCTTAACGACTAGCGGGACTAACACCGGGGAGCTGTTTTTT,CASSLTTSGTNTGELFF
TRBD1,TRBJ1-2,-,16,TRBV25-1,TGTGCCAGCAGTGAATATTCCGGGACAGCCTCCTTGGGCTACACCTTC,CASSEYSGTASLGYTF
-,TRBJ1-1,-,13,TRBV29-1,TGCAGCGCCACGCCCGGGGGTAACACTGAAGCTTTCTTT,CSATPGGNTEAFF
-,TRBJ2-1,-,13,TRBV9,TGTGCCAGCAACCTGGACTGGGCTGGTGAGCAGTTCTTC,CASNLDWAGEQFF
TRBD2,TRBJ2-1,few,16,TRBV4-1,TGCGCCAGCAGCCAATCTAGCGGGACCGCCTACAATGAGCAGTTCTTC,CASSQSSGTAYNEQFF
TRBD1,TRBJ1-5,-,13,TRBV30,TGTGCCTGGAGGGGACAGGGGAAAGGGCCCCAGCATTTT,CAWRGQGKGPQHF
-,TRBJ2-6,few,16,TRBV25-1,TGTGCCAGCAGTAAAATACAGGGTACCGGGGCCAACGTCCTGACTTTC,CASSKIQGTGANVLTF
-,TRBJ2-6,-,17,TRBV5-1,TGCGCCAGCAAATTTCAGGGTAGGACATTTGGGGCCAACGTCCTGACTTTC,CASKFQGRTFGANVLTF
-,TRBJ2-5,few,13,TRBV7-9,TGTGCCAGCTGGGGCTACAAGGGAGAGACCCAGTACTTC,CASWGYKGETQYF
TRBD1,TRBJ2-1,few,15,TRBV9,TGTGCCAGCAGCGTAACCGGGACAGAGGTCAATGAGCAGTTCTTC,CASSVTGTEVNEQFF
-,TRBJ2-7,few,15,TRBV14,TGTGCCAGCAGCCTTCGAAGCGGGTACTCCTACGAGCAGTACTTC,CASSLRSGYSYEQYF
TRBD1,TRBJ2-7,-,15,TRBV10-3,TGTGCCATCAGTGAGGCCGGGACAGCTAACTACGAGCAGTACTTC,CAISEAGTANYEQYF
TRBD1,TRBJ1-4,few,14,TRBV7-9,TGTGCCAGCAGTCGGACAGGGCTCCGAGAAAAACTGTTTTTT,CASSRTGLREKLFF
-,TRBJ2-7,-,13,TRBV25-1,TGTGCCAGCAGTAGACAGCCAGACTACGAGCAGTACTTC,CASSRQPDYEQYF
TRBD2,TRBJ2-5,few,16,TRBV7-7,TGTGCTAGCAGTCAGTCAGTACTAGCGGGAGTGGAGACCCAGTACTTC,CASSQSVLAGVETQYF
-,TRBJ1-1,few,13,TRBV18,TGTGCCAGCTCTCAGGACAGCAGACCTCCAGCTTTCTTT,CASSQDSRPPAFF
-,TRBJ2-1,few,12,TRBV5-1,TGCGCCAGCAGCTTTGGACTGAATGAGCAGTTCTTC,CASSFGLNEQFF
-,TRBJ2-5,-,19,TRBV21-1,TGTGCCAGCAGCAAAAAAGAGGGATGCGCTAGGGGGTACCAAGAGACCCAGTACTTC,CASSKKEGCARGYQETQYF
-,TRBJ2-3,-,13,TRBV7-3,TGTGCCAGCAGCTTAGCCAGTACAGATACGCAGTATTTT,CASSLASTDTQYF
TRBD2,TRBJ2-2,few,14,TRBV2,TGTGCCAGCAGGAGACTAGCGGGGGGCTCGGAGCTGTTTTTT,CASRRLAGGSELFF
-,TRBJ1-1,-,14,TRBV2,TGTGCCGGCTCCGCCCAGTCAGGGGACACTGAAGCTTTCTTT,CAGSAQSGDTEAFF
TRBD2,TRBJ2-3,-,15,TRBV28,TGTGCCAGCACCGCGCCGGGACTAGGCACAGATACGCAGTATTTT,CASTAPGLGTDTQYF
-,TRBJ2-6,-,14,TRBV5-4,TGTGCCAGCAGCTCACCAGGGGGGGCCAACGTCCTGACTTTC,CASSSPGGANVLTF
-,TRBJ1-2,-,14,TRBV7-2,TGTGCCAGCAGACAACTGGACACGCACTATGGCTACACCTTC,CASRQLDTHYGYTF
-,TRBJ1-1,few,12,TRBV28,TGTGCCAGCAGTCGGGATAGCAATGAAGCTTTCTTT,CASSRDSNEAFF
-,TRBJ2-1,-,13,TRBV1,TGCACCAGCAGCCTACGAACAGGGTATGAGCAGTTCTTC,CTSSLRTGYEQFF
TRBD1,TRBJ1-1,few,13,TRBV28,TGTGCCAGCAGGATACAGGGGGACACTGAAGCTTTCTTT,CASRIQGDTEAFF
TRBD1,TRBJ2-7,-,15,TRBV19,TGTGCCAGTAGTCAACGCACTACAGGGGACAACGAGCAGTACTTC,CASSQRTTGDNEQYF
-,TRBJ2-2,few,13,TRBV19,TGTGCCACCCCTCGGTCGGACACCGGGGAGCTGTTTTTT,CATPRSDTGELFF
TRBD1,TRBJ2-7,-,15,TRBV4-2,TGTGCCAGCAGCCAAGGACAGGGGGGTAATACGCAGCAGTACTTC,CASSQGQGGNTQQYF